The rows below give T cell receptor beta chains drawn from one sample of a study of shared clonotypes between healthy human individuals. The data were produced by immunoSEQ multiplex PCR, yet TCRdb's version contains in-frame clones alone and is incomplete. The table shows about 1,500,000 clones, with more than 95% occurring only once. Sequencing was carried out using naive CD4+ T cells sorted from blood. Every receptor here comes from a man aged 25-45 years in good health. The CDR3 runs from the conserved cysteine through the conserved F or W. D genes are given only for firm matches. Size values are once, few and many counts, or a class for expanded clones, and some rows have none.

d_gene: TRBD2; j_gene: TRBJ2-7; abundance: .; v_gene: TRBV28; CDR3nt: TGTGCCAGCAGTTTGGCTAGCGGGAGGGCCGGTGCCTACGAGCAGTACTTC; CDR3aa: CASSLASGRAGAYEQYF
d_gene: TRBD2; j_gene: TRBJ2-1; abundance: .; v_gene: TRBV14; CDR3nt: TGTGCCAGCAGCCAAGACTCCGGGACTAGCGGGAGGTATAACAATGAGCAGTTCTTC; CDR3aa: CASSQDSGTSGRYNNEQFF
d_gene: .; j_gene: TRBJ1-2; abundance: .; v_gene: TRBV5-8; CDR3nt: TGTGCCAGCAGCTTCGAGGCCTCTAACTATGGCTACACCTTC; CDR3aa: CASSFEASNYGYTF
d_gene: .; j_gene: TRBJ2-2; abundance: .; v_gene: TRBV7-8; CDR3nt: TGTGCCAGCAGCTTGCTATCAACTACCGGGGAGCTGTTTTTT; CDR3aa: CASSLLSTTGELFF
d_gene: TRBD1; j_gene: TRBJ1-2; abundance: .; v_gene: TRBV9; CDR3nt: TGTGCCAGCAGCCCCGGACTGGGACAGGGAAGAAACTATGGCTACACCTTC; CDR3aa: CASSPGLGQGRNYGYTF
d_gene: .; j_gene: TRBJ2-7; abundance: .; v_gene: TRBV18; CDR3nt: TGTGCCAGCTCACCCCCCCTCCGGGGGCTTTACGAGCAGTACTTC; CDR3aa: CASSPPLRGLYEQYF
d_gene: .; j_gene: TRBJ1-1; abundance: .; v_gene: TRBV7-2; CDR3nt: TGTGCCAGCAGCCCCCGGAGTCAGGGCGGGATTGAAGCTTTCTTT; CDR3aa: CASSPRSQGGIEAFF
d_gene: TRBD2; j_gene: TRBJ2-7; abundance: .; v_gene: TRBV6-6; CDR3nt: TGTGCCAGCAGTTACGGACTAGCGGGAGGGTACGAGCAGTACTTC; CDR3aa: CASSYGLAGGYEQYF
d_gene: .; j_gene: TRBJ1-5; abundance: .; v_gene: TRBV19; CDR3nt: TGTGCCAGTAGTCTCGGGGGCGGGGCTTCTCAGCCCCAGCATTTT; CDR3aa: CASSLGGGASQPQHF
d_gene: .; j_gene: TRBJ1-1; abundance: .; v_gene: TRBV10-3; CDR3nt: TGTGCCACCCAGGTGGAGCAGAACACTGAAGCTTTCTTT; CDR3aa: CATQVEQNTEAFF
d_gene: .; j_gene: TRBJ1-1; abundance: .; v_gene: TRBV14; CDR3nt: TGTGCCAGCAGCCAAGCGGCAGCTCCTGAAGCTTTCTTT; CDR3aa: CASSQAAAPEAFF
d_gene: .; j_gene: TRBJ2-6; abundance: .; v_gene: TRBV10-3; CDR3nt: TGTGCCATCAGCGACCCATGGGAGGGGACACGTCGCTCTGGGGCCAACGTCCTGACTTTC; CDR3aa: CAISDPWEGTRRSGANVLTF
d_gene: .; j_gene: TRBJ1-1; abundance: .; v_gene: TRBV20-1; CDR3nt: TGCAGTGGAGGGGATAACACTGAAGCTTTCTTT; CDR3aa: CSGGDNTEAFF
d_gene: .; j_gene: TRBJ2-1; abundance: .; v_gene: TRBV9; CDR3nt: TGTGCCAGCAGCGTAGGGAGCGAATCTATCTACAATGAGCAGTTCTTC; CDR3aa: CASSVGSESIYNEQFF
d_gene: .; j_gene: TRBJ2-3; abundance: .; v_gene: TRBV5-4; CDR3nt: TGTGCCAGCAGCTTGGCGGTCGGGCTCACAGATACGCAGTATTTT; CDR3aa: CASSLAVGLTDTQYF
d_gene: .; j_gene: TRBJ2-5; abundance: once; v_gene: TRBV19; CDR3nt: TGTGCCAGTAGGGGTGTGGGAACCCAAGAGACCCAGTACTTC; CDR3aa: CASRGVGTQETQYF